These T cell receptor beta chains were read from a single sample in a study of OX40 agonist ivuxolimab in advanced cancers. Method: immunoSEQ multiplex PCR; TCRdb's copy keeps in-frame clones and lacks some. This table has 130,000 or so clones, under 95% appearing once. Specimen: CD4+ or CD8+ T cells sorted from blood, collected in a trial of the OX40 agonist ivuxolimab. These receptors all come from an adult with an advanced solid tumor such as melanoma, head and neck, liver or kidney cancer. The conserved cysteine and the conserved F or W are not part of the CDR3 here. Each record gives: J gene, CDR3 length, clone size, V gene, CDR3 protein. Only part of the rows carry a size: once, few, many, or a class if the clone is expanded.

J: TRBJ2-7; length: 11; size: once; V: TRBV5-4; CDR3: ASSRGGSYEQY
J: TRBJ2-1; length: 13; size: .; V: TRBV7-3; CDR3: ASSLRDPGKGEQF
J: TRBJ2-5; length: 13; size: .; V: TRBV6-5; CDR3: ASSYNPGSGETQY
J: TRBJ2-7; length: 10; size: .; V: TRBV30; CDR3: AWSRQGYEQY
J: TRBJ1-1; length: 11; size: .; V: TRBV27; CDR3: ASISEGGTEAF
J: TRBJ1-2; length: 13; size: .; V: TRBV28; CDR3: ASSLRDRGLRGYT
J: TRBJ1-1; length: 13; size: .; V: TRBV4-3; CDR3: ASSQDRGLNTEAF
J: TRBJ2-1; length: 16; size: .; V: TRBV9; CDR3: ASSVGATGTGGYNEQF
J: TRBJ2-7; length: 13; size: .; V: TRBV19; CDR3: ASRGTGQTSYEQY
J: TRBJ2-2; length: 12; size: .; V: TRBV19; CDR3: ASSFGPNTGELF
J: TRBJ2-7; length: 15; size: .; V: TRBV9; CDR3: ASSVRPVGLADLEQY
J: TRBJ2-3; length: 18; size: .; V: TRBV19; CDR3: ASSIDRGGRTSGRTDTQY
J: TRBJ1-1; length: 12; size: .; V: TRBV19; CDR3: ASSGPVRGTEAF
J: TRBJ1-1; length: 13; size: .; V: TRBV29-1; CDR3: SVAGQGGLGTEAF
J: TRBJ2-7; length: 12; size: .; V: TRBV7-2; CDR3: ASLVGGADYEQY
J: TRBJ1-2; length: 13; size: .; V: TRBV6-5; CDR3: ASSYGRGRGYGYT
J: TRBJ2-7; length: 12; size: .; V: TRBV6-1; CDR3: AISEGQGPYEQY
J: TRBJ1-2; length: 12; size: .; V: TRBV5-4; CDR3: ASSGGQSNYGYT
J: TRBJ2-7; length: 13; size: once; V: TRBV11-1; CDR3: ASSRRLAGFYEQY
J: TRBJ1-2; length: 10; size: .; V: TRBV2; CDR3: ARPSLYYGYT
J: TRBJ2-5; length: 12; size: .; V: TRBV19; CDR3: ASSKGDYQETQY
J: TRBJ1-1; length: 12; size: .; V: TRBV5-4; CDR3: ASSRWTANTEAF
J: TRBJ1-6; length: 14; size: .; V: TRBV5-6; CDR3: ASSLDRGRVNSPLH
J: TRBJ1-1; length: 13; size: once; V: TRBV5-1; CDR3: ASSLAGTANTEAF
J: TRBJ2-3; length: 16; size: once; V: TRBV7-2; CDR3: ASSLHQPGQGPTDTQY
J: TRBJ2-1; length: 15; size: .; V: TRBV7-8; CDR3: ASSLGFWQGRPNEQF
J: TRBJ1-3; length: 13; size: .; V: TRBV7-2; CDR3: ASSLVGSGGNTIY
J: TRBJ2-7; length: 17; size: few; V: TRBV27; CDR3: ASSLKRGGRMSSVYEQY
J: TRBJ2-5; length: 12; size: .; V: TRBV19; CDR3: ASSITRVQETQY
J: TRBJ1-2; length: 12; size: few; V: TRBV19; CDR3: ASLSRQGTWGYT
J: TRBJ1-6; length: 12; size: few; V: TRBV5-5; CDR3: ASSLGQGESPLH
J: TRBJ2-3; length: 17; size: once; V: TRBV14; CDR3: ASSLTRGRLTSSTDTQY
J: TRBJ2-3; length: 12; size: .; V: TRBV11-3; CDR3: ASSLSGVTDTQY
J: TRBJ1-6; length: 13; size: .; V: TRBV9; CDR3: ASSQTSTDYSPLH
J: TRBJ2-1; length: 14; size: .; V: TRBV18; CDR3: ASSPRTSGDYNEQF
J: TRBJ2-1; length: 9; size: .; V: TRBV7-9; CDR3: ASSLVNEQF
J: TRBJ2-5; length: 14; size: .; V: TRBV4-1; CDR3: ASSPGQVEFVETQY
J: TRBJ1-5; length: 10; size: once; V: TRBV5-6; CDR3: ASSLGSQPQH
J: .; length: 13; size: .; V: TRBV18; CDR3: ASSPPAGGAHEQY
J: TRBJ2-7; length: 13; size: .; V: TRBV7-3; CDR3: ASSLARPATYEQY
J: TRBJ1-1; length: 13; size: .; V: TRBV6-6; CDR3: ASTLSYRGNTEAF
J: TRBJ1-5; length: 12; size: few; V: TRBV4-2; CDR3: ASSQVGGNQPQH
J: TRBJ2-7; length: 13; size: once; V: TRBV25-1; CDR3: ASSGNRDRSYEQY
J: TRBJ1-2; length: 12; size: once; V: TRBV6-5; CDR3: ASRKAGRGYGYT
J: TRBJ2-7; length: 15; size: .; V: TRBV7-9; CDR3: ASVGQGVISLSYEQY
J: TRBJ2-5; length: 14; size: .; V: TRBV28; CDR3: ASSLHVRGLWETQY
J: TRBJ2-7; length: 12; size: .; V: TRBV6-6; CDR3: ASSQGQGGYEQY
J: TRBJ1-4; length: 14; size: .; V: TRBV7-2; CDR3: ASSPGTNWGNEKLF
J: TRBJ2-4; length: 11; size: once; V: TRBV4-1; CDR3: ASQQQGANIQY
J: TRBJ2-7; length: 13; size: .; V: TRBV19; CDR3: ASTSGLAVSYEQY
J: TRBJ2-7; length: 14; size: .; V: TRBV6-6; CDR3: ASSYSRGAFFYEQY
J: TRBJ2-1; length: 13; size: .; V: TRBV6-6; CDR3: ASSWVAGHYNEQF
J: TRBJ1-5; length: 14; size: .; V: TRBV5-1; CDR3: ASSLLTGAPVQPQH
J: TRBJ1-1; length: 13; size: .; V: TRBV27; CDR3: ASSPFRDRGSEAF
J: TRBJ2-1; length: 14; size: .; V: TRBV9; CDR3: ASSPLAGGIYNEQF
J: TRBJ2-2; length: 15; size: .; V: TRBV5-4; CDR3: ASSQGTSGRGAGELF
J: TRBJ2-7; length: 15; size: .; V: TRBV27; CDR3: ASSFPPGGVGFYEQY
J: TRBJ2-7; length: 13; size: .; V: TRBV6-5; CDR3: ASIKAAGGSYEQY
J: TRBJ2-7; length: 11; size: .; V: TRBV18; CDR3: ASSPSEWTDFY